This T cell receptor (beta chain) was retrieved from a study of CD8+ T cells in alopecia areata. TCR sequencing used cDNA made by reverse transcription of extracted RNA. TCRdb's table, derived via immunoSEQ multiplex PCR, lists solely in-frame clones and lacks some. The table records around 210,000 clones, about three fifths of them present only once. Documented treatment: oral pan-JAK inhibitor, 5-10 mg twice daily. The CDR3 runs 16 residues. Trimming at V came to 6 bases and at J to 0 bases, leaving 9 bases not matched to a gene. The germline V gene has CDR1 SQVTM and CDR2 ANQGSEA. The sequencing used CD4+ T cells sorted from blood, collected at week 4, from a patient treated with tofacitinib. This sequence originates from a human donor with alopecia areata. The chain employs TRBV29-1 and TRBJ1-2, with TRBD1 matching 11 bases. CDR3 sequence: CSVSSGTGGANYGYTF. CDR3 sequence (DNA): TGCAGCGTCTCATCCGGGACAGGGGGGGCTAACTATGGCTACACCTTC. Using reference TRBV29-1 and TRBJ1-2 for the parts outside the CDR3, the full variable domain is SAVISQKPSRDICQRGTSLTIQCQVDSQVTMMFWYRQQPGQSLTLIATANQGSEATYESGFVIDKFPISRPNLTFSTLTVSNMSPEDSSIYLCSVSSGTGGANYGYTFGSGTRLTVV.